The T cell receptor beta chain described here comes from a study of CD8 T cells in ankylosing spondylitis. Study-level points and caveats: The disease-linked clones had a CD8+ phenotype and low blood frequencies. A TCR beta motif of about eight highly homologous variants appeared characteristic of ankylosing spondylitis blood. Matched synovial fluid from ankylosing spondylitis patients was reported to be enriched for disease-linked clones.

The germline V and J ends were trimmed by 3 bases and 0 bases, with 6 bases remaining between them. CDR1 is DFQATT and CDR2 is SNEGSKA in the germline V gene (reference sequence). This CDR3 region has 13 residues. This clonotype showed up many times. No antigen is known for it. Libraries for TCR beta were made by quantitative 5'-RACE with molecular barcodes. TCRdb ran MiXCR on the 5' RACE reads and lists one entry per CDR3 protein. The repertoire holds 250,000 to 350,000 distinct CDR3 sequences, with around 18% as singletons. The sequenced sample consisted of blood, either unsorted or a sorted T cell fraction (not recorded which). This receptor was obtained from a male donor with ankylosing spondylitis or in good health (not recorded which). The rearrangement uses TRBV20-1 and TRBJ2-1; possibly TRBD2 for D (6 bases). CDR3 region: CSASGSSYNEQFF. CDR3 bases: TGCAGTGCTAGCGGGAGCTCCTACAATGAGCAGTTCTTC.